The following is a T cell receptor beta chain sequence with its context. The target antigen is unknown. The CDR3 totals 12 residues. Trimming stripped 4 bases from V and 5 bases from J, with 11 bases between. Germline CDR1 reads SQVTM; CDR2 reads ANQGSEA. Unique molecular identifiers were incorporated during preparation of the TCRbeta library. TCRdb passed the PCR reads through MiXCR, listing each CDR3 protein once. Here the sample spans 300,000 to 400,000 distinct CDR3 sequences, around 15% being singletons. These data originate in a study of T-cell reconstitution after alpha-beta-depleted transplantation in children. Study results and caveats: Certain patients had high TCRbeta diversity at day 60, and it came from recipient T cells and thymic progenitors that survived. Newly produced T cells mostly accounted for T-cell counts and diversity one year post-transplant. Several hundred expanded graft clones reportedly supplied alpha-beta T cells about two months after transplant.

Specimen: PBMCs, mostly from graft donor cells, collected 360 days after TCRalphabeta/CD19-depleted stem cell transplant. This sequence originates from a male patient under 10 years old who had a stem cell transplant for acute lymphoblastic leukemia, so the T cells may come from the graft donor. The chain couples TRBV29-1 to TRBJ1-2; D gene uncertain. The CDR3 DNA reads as TGCAGCGTTGCTTGGGAAGGGTATGGCTACACCTTC. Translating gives CSVAWEGYGYTF.